A selection of T cell receptor beta chains follows, all from one sample in a study of blood T cell repertoires in COVID-19. The assay was immunoSEQ multiplex PCR, and TCRdb's table has in-frame clones only and misses some. The sample includes about 210,000 clones, approximately 81% seen only once; the top ten take about 8.9%. The sequenced material came from PBMCs or T cells enriched from blood (not recorded which). These receptor sequences come from a woman aged 45-59 years with acute COVID-19. Each CDR3 is given without its conserved first and last residue. Fields, in order: V gene, CDR3 protein.

V gene: TRBV3-1/TRBV3-2
CDR3 protein: ASSHLERGIYEQY

V gene: TRBV5-5
CDR3 protein: ASSSRESNQPQH

V gene: TRBV28
CDR3 protein: ASMLWQGNYEQY

V gene: TRBV6-4
CDR3 protein: ASSDTPGTIYGYT

V gene: TRBV7-2
CDR3 protein: ASSLFGGRVQETQY

V gene: TRBV28
CDR3 protein: ASRYSLSYEQY

V gene: TRBV27
CDR3 protein: ASREDRARGQPQH

V gene: TRBV6-2/TRBV6-3
CDR3 protein: ASSYWTGGEKRLHYEQY

V gene: TRBV18
CDR3 protein: ASSLSGQGVASPLH

V gene: TRBV10-3
CDR3 protein: AMGSGQSLGQY

V gene: TRBV2
CDR3 protein: ASSERLNNSPLH

V gene: TRBV7-3
CDR3 protein: ASSSQGQETQY

V gene: TRBV18
CDR3 protein: ASSPTGTNNEKLF

V gene: TRBV5-1
CDR3 protein: ASSLGQKETQY

V gene: TRBV11-2
CDR3 protein: ASSSNAGYT

V gene: TRBV28
CDR3 protein: ASSTAGRGSFSGANVLT

V gene: TRBV11-2
CDR3 protein: ASSFGTSGGVRETQY

V gene: TRBV18
CDR3 protein: ASSRGTGFYEKLF

V gene: TRBV7-9
CDR3 protein: ASLAGGSTDTQY

V gene: TRBV4-2
CDR3 protein: ASSQDLTLRYEQY

V gene: TRBV27
CDR3 protein: ASSLTGGEQY

V gene: TRBV7-2
CDR3 protein: ASSSGVAGASSEQY

V gene: TRBV25-1
CDR3 protein: ASTQSGPNYGYT

V gene: TRBV27
CDR3 protein: ASSLAGQGVETQY

V gene: TRBV27
CDR3 protein: ASSSRVGGHTEAF

V gene: TRBV7-2
CDR3 protein: ASTDQAGWRYGYT

V gene: TRBV18
CDR3 protein: ASSLSGTGIRKKLF

V gene: TRBV5-4
CDR3 protein: ASSSDRGLLNEQY

V gene: TRBV27
CDR3 protein: ASRTGGANQPQH

V gene: TRBV5-1
CDR3 protein: ASSGLAGGTDTQY

V gene: TRBV6-2/TRBV6-3
CDR3 protein: ASSWDREGETQY

V gene: TRBV4-1
CDR3 protein: ASSPTTGRYGYT

V gene: TRBV6-5
CDR3 protein: ASSAGTGGPDEQF

V gene: TRBV2
CDR3 protein: ASSENSHQETQY

V gene: TRBV28
CDR3 protein: ASILAGGRYYNEQF

V gene: TRBV5-4
CDR3 protein: ASSLGQDYGYT

V gene: TRBV3-1/TRBV3-2
CDR3 protein: ASSRRPGQGYSNEQF

V gene: TRBV7-2
CDR3 protein: ASSLSGRLSTQY

V gene: TRBV10-3
CDR3 protein: AISDLASGPFEETQY

V gene: TRBV19
CDR3 protein: ASRGQTSQETQY

V gene: TRBV27
CDR3 protein: ASSHFRGYEQY

V gene: TRBV7-9
CDR3 protein: ASSFLWSSYNEQF

V gene: TRBV6-5
CDR3 protein: ASRKTGNSPLH

V gene: TRBV7-2
CDR3 protein: ASSRGGGTANEQF

V gene: TRBV5-6
CDR3 protein: ASSLSLQGGITGELF

V gene: TRBV6-5
CDR3 protein: ASGRGPGPQETQY

V gene: TRBV3-1/TRBV3-2
CDR3 protein: ASSQVRKLHRVKAYNEQF